This T cell receptor (beta chain) is from a study of beta chain features in type 1 diabetes. Across the study: Comparable age, gender and cell yields were observed in patients relative to healthy donors. Analysis included over 90 million sorted cells drawn from all samples. General study results and limits: Moderately but significantly shorter TCRB CDR3s were found in Type 1 diabetes patients in all four CD4+ subsets.

Trimming cost V 2 bases and J 6 bases, with 4 bases left between them. This CDR3 has 12 amino acids. CDR1 and CDR2 (germline): MDHEN, SYDVKM. CD4+ cells of the naive, central memory, regulatory and stem cell-like memory types were sorted via CD45RO/CCR7/CD25/CD127/CD95/CD27. Expressed TCRB transcripts were sequenced because the entire RNA isolate underwent reverse transcription. There were 3 million to 4 million reads on average in the naive, central memory and regulatory T cell samples. The assay was immunoSEQ multiplex PCR, and TCRdb's table has in-frame clones only and misses some. The top ten hold about 0.01% of the sample, which has roughly 340,000 clones, roughly 12% seen once. In this sample, this clone turned up a few times. Its matching antigen is unknown.

Sequencing was performed on naive CD4+ T cells from blood. This sequence was found in a woman aged 18-35 years with type 1 diabetes. The chain combines TRBV28 with TRBJ2-2; no clear D. Written as DNA, the CDR3 is TGTGCCAGCAGTTTAGAGTCCGGGGAGCTGTTTTTT. It yields the protein CASSLESGELFF. Filled out from reference TRBV28 and TRBJ2-2, the complete variable domain reads DVKVTQSSRYLVKRTGEKVFLECVQDMDHENMFWYRQDPGLGLRLIYFSYDVKMKEKGDIPEGYSVSREKKERFSLILESASTNQTSMYLCASSLESGELFFGEGSRLTVL.